A selection of T cell receptor beta chains follows, all from one sample in a study of blood T cell repertoires in COVID-19. The data were produced by immunoSEQ multiplex PCR, yet TCRdb's version contains in-frame clones alone and is incomplete. Of some 6,100 clones in the sample, roughly 80% were seen once. Specimen: peripheral blood. These receptors all come from a human donor with active COVID-19. The donor label of this sample is uncertain. CDR3s include the opening cysteine and the closing phenylalanine or tryptophan. A D gene is named only where the DNA matches it firmly. The size of a clone is reported for some rows only, either as once, few or many, or as a class for expanded clones.

d_call: TRBD1; j_call: TRBJ2-4; v_call: TRBV7-2; clone_size: NA; cdr3_nt: TGTGCCAGCAGCTTAGGACCGGGACAGGGTTCGTTCAAAAACATTCAGTACTTC; cdr3_aa: CASSLGPGQGSFKNIQYF
d_call: NA; j_call: TRBJ2-1; v_call: TRBV6-6; clone_size: NA; cdr3_nt: TGTGCCAGCAGTTGGGATCAGGGATTTGTTGAGCAGTTCTTC; cdr3_aa: CASSWDQGFVEQFF
d_call: TRBD1; j_call: TRBJ2-1; v_call: TRBV9; clone_size: NA; cdr3_nt: TGTGCCAGCAGCGTAGATACAGGGGGCTCGAATGAGCAGTTCTTC; cdr3_aa: CASSVDTGGSNEQFF
d_call: TRBD1; j_call: TRBJ1-5; v_call: TRBV12-5; clone_size: once; cdr3_nt: TGTGCTAGTGGTCCCGGGACAGGCTGGGGTCAGCCCCAGCATTTT; cdr3_aa: CASGPGTGWGQPQHF
d_call: NA; j_call: TRBJ2-7; v_call: TRBV9; clone_size: NA; cdr3_nt: TGTGCCAGCAGCGTAGGGGCCGGGGGTTGGTACGAGCAGTACTTC; cdr3_aa: CASSVGAGGWYEQYF
d_call: NA; j_call: TRBJ2-1; v_call: TRBV19; clone_size: once; cdr3_nt: TGTGCCAGTAGTATCCCGGGGTCAGTTTTTGAGCAGTTCTTC; cdr3_aa: CASSIPGSVFEQFF
d_call: NA; j_call: TRBJ2-7; v_call: TRBV19; clone_size: NA; cdr3_nt: TGTGCCAGTAGTATTGTCTGGGACAAAGGCGAGCAGTACTTC; cdr3_aa: CASSIVWDKGEQYF
d_call: TRBD1; j_call: TRBJ1-5; v_call: TRBV27; clone_size: NA; cdr3_nt: TGTGCCAGCAGTCCCAGGACAGGATTCAATCAGCCCCAGCATTTT; cdr3_aa: CASSPRTGFNQPQHF
d_call: NA; j_call: TRBJ1-5; v_call: TRBV21-1; clone_size: once; cdr3_nt: TGTGCCAGCAGCACCTCCGGGACACATTATCAGCCCCAGCATTTT; cdr3_aa: CASSTSGTHYQPQHF
d_call: NA; j_call: TRBJ2-7; v_call: TRBV20-1; clone_size: NA; cdr3_nt: TGCAGTGCTCTCGACACGTACGAGCAGTACTTC; cdr3_aa: CSALDTYEQYF
d_call: TRBD1; j_call: TRBJ1-6; v_call: TRBV9; clone_size: NA; cdr3_nt: TGTGCCAGCAGCGCGACGGGACAGTTTCTTACACCCCTCCACTTT; cdr3_aa: CASSATGQFLTPLHF
d_call: TRBD1; j_call: TRBJ2-1; v_call: TRBV24-1; clone_size: NA; cdr3_nt: TGTGCCACCAGTGACGACCTGACAGGGTCCTACAATGAGCAGTTCTTC; cdr3_aa: CATSDDLTGSYNEQFF
d_call: TRBD2; j_call: TRBJ2-1; v_call: TRBV4-1; clone_size: NA; cdr3_nt: TGCGCCAGCAGCCATGCCGGACTAGCGGGATACAATGAGCAGTTCTTC; cdr3_aa: CASSHAGLAGYNEQFF
d_call: NA; j_call: TRBJ1-4; v_call: TRBV13; clone_size: NA; cdr3_nt: TGTGCCAGCAGCTTAGGCCCAGGTGGGACTAATGAAAAACTGTTTTTT; cdr3_aa: CASSLGPGGTNEKLFF
d_call: TRBD1; j_call: TRBJ2-3; v_call: TRBV28; clone_size: once; cdr3_nt: TGTGCCAGCATTTACCGGGACAGAAACACAGATACGCAGTATTTT; cdr3_aa: CASIYRDRNTDTQYF
d_call: TRBD1; j_call: TRBJ2-4; v_call: TRBV4-2; clone_size: NA; cdr3_nt: TGTGCCAGCAGCCAAGGACAGGGGGCGTCCATAGCCAAAAACATTCAGTACTTC; cdr3_aa: CASSQGQGASIAKNIQYF
d_call: NA; j_call: TRBJ2-3; v_call: TRBV7-3; clone_size: NA; cdr3_nt: TGTGCCAGCAGCTTAACGTATTCAGATACGCAGTATTTT; cdr3_aa: CASSLTYSDTQYF
d_call: NA; j_call: TRBJ1-3; v_call: TRBV6-5; clone_size: NA; cdr3_nt: TGTGCCAGCAGCACCACAGGGAATCGGAACACCATATATTTT; cdr3_aa: CASSTTGNRNTIYF
d_call: NA; j_call: TRBJ1-5; v_call: TRBV6-4; clone_size: NA; cdr3_nt: TGTGCCAGCAGTGACCCCGGACACCTTAGCAATCAGCCCCAGCATTTT; cdr3_aa: CASSDPGHLSNQPQHF
d_call: NA; j_call: TRBJ2-3; v_call: TRBV15; clone_size: NA; cdr3_nt: TGTGCCACCGGTAGTTACAGAGACACAGATACGCAGTATTTT; cdr3_aa: CATGSYRDTDTQYF
d_call: NA; j_call: TRBJ2-1; v_call: TRBV6-1; clone_size: NA; cdr3_nt: TGTGCCAGCAGTGAAGCCCGCAATGAGCAGTTCTTC; cdr3_aa: CASSEARNEQFF
d_call: NA; j_call: TRBJ2-3; v_call: TRBV14; clone_size: NA; cdr3_nt: TGTGCCAGCAGCCTCGTCGTAGATACGCAGTATTTT; cdr3_aa: CASSLVVDTQYF
d_call: NA; j_call: TRBJ2-3; v_call: TRBV5-1; clone_size: NA; cdr3_nt: TGCGCCAGCAGCTTAGGACTGGACACAGATACGCAGTATTTT; cdr3_aa: CASSLGLDTDTQYF
d_call: TRBD1; j_call: TRBJ1-4; v_call: TRBV5-1; clone_size: NA; cdr3_nt: TGCGCCAGCAGCTTAGGGGGACAGGGGCGTGAAAAACTGTTTTTT; cdr3_aa: CASSLGGQGREKLFF
d_call: NA; j_call: TRBJ1-6; v_call: TRBV3-1/TRBV3-2; clone_size: NA; cdr3_nt: TGTGCCAGCAGCCCGGGACATATCAATTCACCCCTCCACTTT; cdr3_aa: CASSPGHINSPLHF
d_call: NA; j_call: TRBJ2-2; v_call: TRBV12-5; clone_size: NA; cdr3_nt: TGTGCTAGTGGTTTGCGGGGGACCGGCACCGGGGAGCTGTTTTTT; cdr3_aa: CASGLRGTGTGELFF
d_call: TRBD1; j_call: TRBJ1-3; v_call: TRBV7-6; clone_size: NA; cdr3_nt: TGTGCCAGCAGCCCAGGGACAGGGGAGGGAAACACCATATATTTT; cdr3_aa: CASSPGTGEGNTIYF
d_call: NA; j_call: TRBJ2-3; v_call: TRBV9; clone_size: NA; cdr3_nt: TGTGCCAGCAGCGCCCGAGGCTCCTCATCAGATACGCAGTATTTT; cdr3_aa: CASSARGSSSDTQYF
d_call: TRBD1; j_call: TRBJ2-2; v_call: TRBV28; clone_size: NA; cdr3_nt: TGTGCCAGCAGTTTATGGCTCTCTCGACAGGGGGCGGTCACCGGGGAGCTGTTTTTT; cdr3_aa: CASSLWLSRQGAVTGELFF
d_call: TRBD1; j_call: TRBJ1-2; v_call: TRBV7-7; clone_size: NA; cdr3_nt: TGTGCTAGCAGCTTATCCCGACAGGGAAACTATGGCTACACCTTC; cdr3_aa: CASSLSRQGNYGYTF
d_call: NA; j_call: TRBJ2-2; v_call: TRBV5-1; clone_size: NA; cdr3_nt: TGCGCCAGCAGCCCAATACAGGCGCCAATGACCGGGGAGCTGTTTTTT; cdr3_aa: CASSPIQAPMTGELFF
d_call: TRBD1; j_call: TRBJ2-1; v_call: TRBV7-2; clone_size: once; cdr3_nt: TGTGCCAGCAGCTTCGACAGGGGGGCCTACAATGAGCAGTTCTTC; cdr3_aa: CASSFDRGAYNEQFF
d_call: NA; j_call: TRBJ2-1; v_call: TRBV2; clone_size: NA; cdr3_nt: TGTGCCAGCCGCCGGGTCCGCTCCTACAATGAGCAGTTCTTC; cdr3_aa: CASRRVRSYNEQFF
d_call: TRBD1; j_call: TRBJ1-1; v_call: TRBV7-8; clone_size: once; cdr3_nt: TGTGCCAGCAGCCTGGACAGGGGAAGAAACACTGAAGCTTTCTTT; cdr3_aa: CASSLDRGRNTEAFF
d_call: NA; j_call: TRBJ2-2; v_call: TRBV10-1; clone_size: once; cdr3_nt: TGCGCCAGCGGTCAGGGTAACACCGGGGAGCTGTTTTTT; cdr3_aa: CASGQGNTGELFF
d_call: NA; j_call: TRBJ1-5; v_call: TRBV29-1; clone_size: NA; cdr3_nt: TGCAGCGTTGTGACTTCGGGAAATCAGCCCCAGCATTTT; cdr3_aa: CSVVTSGNQPQHF
d_call: NA; j_call: TRBJ2-4; v_call: TRBV28; clone_size: NA; cdr3_nt: TGTGCCAGCAGTTTTCAGGGCGCCAAAAACATTCAGTACTTC; cdr3_aa: CASSFQGAKNIQYF
d_call: NA; j_call: TRBJ1-6; v_call: TRBV13; clone_size: large; cdr3_nt: TGTGCCAGTTCTCAGGGTTTTGGCTATAATTCACCCCTCCACTTT; cdr3_aa: CASSQGFGYNSPLHF
d_call: NA; j_call: TRBJ1-2; v_call: TRBV5-1; clone_size: NA; cdr3_nt: TGCGCCAGCAGCTTGCTCCCCGGCGCAGGGGTCGGGGGCTACACCTTC; cdr3_aa: CASSLLPGAGVGGYTF
d_call: NA; j_call: TRBJ2-1; v_call: TRBV5-6; clone_size: NA; cdr3_nt: TGTGCCAGCAGCCCCTGGGGGCGGGAGAACAATGAGCAGTTCTTC; cdr3_aa: CASSPWGRENNEQFF
d_call: TRBD2; j_call: TRBJ2-3; v_call: TRBV18; clone_size: NA; cdr3_nt: TGTGCCAGCTCACTCAGACAGTCCCTAGCGGGAGGGAGCACAGATACGCAGTATTTT; cdr3_aa: CASSLRQSLAGGSTDTQYF
d_call: NA; j_call: TRBJ1-5; v_call: TRBV6-5; clone_size: NA; cdr3_nt: TGTGCCAGCAGCTCCACAGGAGGCAATCAGCCCCAGCATTTT; cdr3_aa: CASSSTGGNQPQHF
d_call: TRBD1; j_call: TRBJ1-1; v_call: TRBV6-5; clone_size: NA; cdr3_nt: TGTGCCAGCTCGGTAGGGGGCATTTCGAACACTGAAGCTTTCTTT; cdr3_aa: CASSVGGISNTEAFF
d_call: NA; j_call: TRBJ2-3; v_call: TRBV2; clone_size: few; cdr3_nt: TGTGCCAGCAGGGTTCCAGGTTTCGATACGCAGTATTTT; cdr3_aa: CASRVPGFDTQYF
d_call: NA; j_call: TRBJ1-1; v_call: TRBV15; clone_size: NA; cdr3_nt: TGTGCCACCAGCAGTTTGCGGAGCACTGAAGCTTTCTTT; cdr3_aa: CATSSLRSTEAFF
d_call: TRBD2; j_call: TRBJ2-2; v_call: TRBV27; clone_size: NA; cdr3_nt: TGTGCCGCGGGAGTGGCGAGCGGGGAGCTGTTTTTT; cdr3_aa: CAAGVASGELFF
d_call: NA; j_call: TRBJ2-3; v_call: TRBV20-1; clone_size: NA; cdr3_nt: TGCAGTGCTAGTCAGGGTCGTCGCACAGATACGCAGTATTTT; cdr3_aa: CSASQGRRTDTQYF
d_call: NA; j_call: TRBJ2-3; v_call: TRBV12-3/TRBV12-4; clone_size: NA; cdr3_nt: TGTGCCAGCAGCACTGAGGGCCCACCCTATTTT; cdr3_aa: CASSTEGPPYF
d_call: TRBD2; j_call: TRBJ2-2; v_call: TRBV2; clone_size: NA; cdr3_nt: TGTGCCAGCACGGGAGGGACGTACACCGGGGAGCTGTTTTTT; cdr3_aa: CASTGGTYTGELFF
d_call: NA; j_call: TRBJ2-6; v_call: TRBV7-9; clone_size: NA; cdr3_nt: TGTGCCAGCAGCCCCCCAGGGCCAGTATCTGGGGCCAACGTCCTGACTTTC; cdr3_aa: CASSPPGPVSGANVLTF
d_call: NA; j_call: TRBJ1-1; v_call: TRBV7-9; clone_size: NA; cdr3_nt: TGTGCCAGCAGAGAACAGGGTTTGGGGGAAGCTTTCTTT; cdr3_aa: CASREQGLGEAFF
d_call: TRBD1; j_call: TRBJ1-6; v_call: TRBV5-1; clone_size: NA; cdr3_nt: TGCGCCAGCAGCCCCGGGACAGGGGAACGTTCACCCCTCCACTTT; cdr3_aa: CASSPGTGERSPLHF
d_call: TRBD1; j_call: TRBJ2-1; v_call: TRBV6-5; clone_size: NA; cdr3_nt: TGTGCCAGCAGTTGGGACAGTTCCTACAATGAGCAGTTCTTC; cdr3_aa: CASSWDSSYNEQFF
d_call: TRBD1; j_call: TRBJ2-3; v_call: TRBV5-1; clone_size: NA; cdr3_nt: TGCGCCAGCAGCTTGGGCTCGACAGGGGGTGATACGCAGTATTTT; cdr3_aa: CASSLGSTGGDTQYF